Given below is one T cell receptor beta chain in context. This specimen belongs to a study of radiation and T cells in renal cell carcinoma. V was shortened by 6 bases and J by 0 bases, with 12 bases between the two germline ends. The V gene's germline CDR1 is SGHTA and CDR2 FQGNSA. This CDR3 has 16 residues. Regarding time point: blood 4 weeks post-SBRT, at nephrectomy. Indicated treatment: 15 Gy SBRT to primary tumor, nephrectomy 4 weeks later. Radiation-treated patients gave blood at baseline, week 2 and week 4. Produced via immunoSEQ multiplex PCR; TCRdb's table is partial and in-frame only. The sample shows around 140,000 clones, about 88% of them seen only once.

The sequencing here drew on blood, taken from a patient whose treatment included radiotherapy and nephrectomy. This clonotype originated in a woman in her fifties or sixties with renal cell carcinoma. J is TRBJ2-6 and V is TRBV7-2, with D possibly being TRBD1 (6 bases). The CDR3 DNA is TGTGCCAGCAGTAAGGACAGCTCCTCTGGGGCCAACGTCCTGACTTTC. Translating gives CASSKDSSSGANVLTF.